The next 15 T cell receptor beta chains were all read from a single sample in a study of T-cell reconstitution after alpha-beta-depleted transplantation in children. Unique molecular identifiers were incorporated during preparation of the TCRbeta library. TCRdb reprocessed the PCR reads via MiXCR and lists one record per CDR3 protein. This table has 500,000 to 600,000 distinct CDR3 sequences, over 20% appearing once. The sample was PBMCs, taken before TCRalphabeta/CD19-depleted stem cell transplant. The receptors originated from a boy in the first two years of life with Wiskott-Aldrich syndrome, due to receive a stem cell transplant.

The rearrangement joins TRBV5-5 to TRBJ1-2, with 7 nucleotides matching TRBD1. The CDR3 has 13 amino acids. The V gene end was trimmed by 4 bases and the J gene end by 4 bases; junction bases not matched to a gene: 4. The V gene's germline CDR1 is SGHKS and CDR2 YYEKEE (reference sequence). As DNA, the CDR3 is TGTGCCAGCAGCACAGGGGATCTCTATGGCTACACCTTC. Translated, it gives CASSTGDLYGYTF.

The chain recombines TRBV27 with TRBJ1-1, with D hard to call. Trimming cost V 6 bases and J 4 bases, with 15 bases left between them. The CDR3 is 14 amino acids. CDR1 is MNHEY, CDR2 SMNVEV, per germline (reference sequence). CDR3 in DNA: TGTGCCAGCAGCCTGAAGGAGGTGGCCACTGAAGCTTTCTTT. This encodes CASSLKEVATEAFF.

The chain carries TRBV2 and TRBJ2-2; no clear D. Germline V gene data show CDR1 as SNHLY and CDR2 as FYNNEI. V lost 3 bases, J lost 1 base, and 9 bases lay in between. This CDR3 contains 15 residues. CDR3 DNA: TGTGCCAGCAGTGAGACGGTATTGAACACCGGGGAGCTGTTTTTT. It is translated as CASSETVLNTGELFF.

Only a few counts were recorded for this clonotype. The genes are TRBV9 and TRBJ2-2; no reliable D call. This CDR3 has 15 amino acids. The ends were cut back, 1 base at V and 0 bases at J, with 7 bases in the middle. CDR1 is SGDLS, CDR2 YYNGEE, per germline. The CDR3 bases are TGTGCCAGCAGCGTATTGGGGTCGAACACCGGGGAGCTGTTTTTT. It specifies CASSVLGSNTGELFF. Filled out from reference TRBV9 and TRBJ2-2, the complete variable domain reads DSGVTQTPKHLITATGQRVTLRCSPRSGDLSVYWYQQSLDQGLQFLIQYYNGEERAKGNILERFSAQQFPDLHSELNLSSLELGDSALYFCASSVLGSNTGELFFGEGSRLTVL.

In this sample, this clonotype turned up a few times. The chain links TRBV27 to TRBJ2-7, with TRBD1 identical over 7 bases. Per germline, CDR1 MNHEY and CDR2 SMNVEV (reference sequence). The trim removed 3 bases at V and 0 bases at J, leaving 5 bases unmatched. The CDR3 sequence is 15 residues long. The CDR3 here is CASSLGRDSSYEQYF. Here the CDR3 DNA reads TGTGCCAGCAGTTTGGGCAGGGACAGCTCCTACGAGCAGTACTTC.

The J gene is TRBJ1-6, the V gene TRBV5-5; D uncertain. Trimming stripped 1 base from V and 8 bases from J, with 10 bases between. The V gene's germline CDR1 is SGHKS and CDR2 YYEKEE (reference sequence). The CDR3 runs to 14 residues. Here the CDR3 reads CASSLIGWDSPLHF. DNA of the CDR3: TGTGCCAGCAGCTTGATAGGGTGGGATTCACCCCTCCACTTT.

This clonotype was detected once. The genes are TRBV24-1 and TRBJ2-5, with a possible D match to TRBD1 (5 bases). The CDR3 totals 14 residues. Germline V lookup: CDR1 KGHDR, CDR2 SFDVKD. The ends were cut back, 4 bases at V and 5 bases at J, with 13 bases in the middle. The CDR3 spells CATSDGHKGETQYF. In nucleotides, the CDR3 is TGTGCCACCAGTGACGGACACAAAGGGGAGACCCAGTACTTC.

The CDR3, as DNA: TGTGCCAGCAGCTTAGCCGGCAGTCTAGCGGGGGATGTAAGCCAGTACTTC. Protein: CASSLAGSLAGDVSQYF. V usage is TRBV7-2 and J usage is TRBJ2-5, with 10 bases identical to TRBD2. Looked up from germline, CDR1 is SGHTA and CDR2 is FQGNSA. J was trimmed by 10 bases and V by 0 bases; bases with no gene match: 14. This CDR3 contains 17 residues.

In this sample, this clonotype turned up a few times. The gene calls are TRBV5-1 and TRBJ2-1; TRBD2 matches at 9 bases. Trimming took 3 bases from V and 4 from J; bases not matched to a gene: 8. This CDR3 is built from 16 residues. Germline loops: CDR1 SGHRS, CDR2 YFSETQ. The CDR3 bases are TGCGCCAGCAGCTCGACCGGGACTAGCTTGTACAATGAGCAGTTCTTC. Translating gives CASSSTGTSLYNEQFF.

The chain has TRBV6-1 and TRBJ1-5; D is perhaps TRBD1 (5 bases). CDR1 and CDR2 (germline): MNHNS, SASEGT. V was trimmed by 4 bases and J by 3 bases, leaving 19 bases between them. The length of the CDR3 is 17 residues. This chain's CDR3 is CASSGQGATGDNQPQHF. The CDR3 DNA follows: TGTGCCAGCAGTGGTCAGGGTGCAACCGGGGACAATCAGCCCCAGCATTTT.

V gene TRBV20-1 combines with J gene TRBJ2-2; 7 bases agree with TRBD2. CDR1 DFQATT and CDR2 SNEGSKA come from the germline V gene (reference sequence). This CDR3 region has 18 residues. The trim removed 3 bases at V and 7 bases at J, leaving 20 bases unmatched. The CDR3, as DNA: TGCAGTGCTAGGATCTTGGGTGAGGGAGGGCCGTCTGTCGGGGAGCTGTTTTTT. Translating gives CSARILGEGGPSVGELFF.

The chain is built from TRBV29-1 and TRBJ2-5; 7 bases map to TRBD2. This CDR3 has 13 amino acids. With 3 bases clipped from V and 5 bases from J, the junction kept 6 bases outside the gene matches. Germline loops: CDR1 SQVTM, CDR2 ANQGSEA. CDR3 sequence: CSVESSGYETQYF. The CDR3 DNA sequence: TGCAGCGTTGAGTCTAGCGGATACGAGACCCAGTACTTC.

There are a few counts of this clonotype. This chain uses TRBV12-3 or TRBV12-4 with TRBJ2-3; unclear D gene. The CDR3 length is 15 residues. Deletions cut 1 base from V and 0 bases from J, with 8 bases between. The CDR3 region has the DNA TGTGCCAGCAGTTTAGGGCGGAAGAGCACAGATACGCAGTATTTT. Its translation: CASSLGRKSTDTQYF.

The chain recombines TRBV29-1 with TRBJ2-3; 13 nucleotides line up with TRBD2. CDR3 size: 16 residues. The germline CDR1 and CDR2 sequences are SQVTM and ANQGSEA. V gave up 4 bases and J gave up 6 bases; unmatched junction bases: 10. CDR3 residues: CSVGLLAGGPTDTQYF. The CDR3, as DNA: TGCAGCGTTGGCCTACTAGCGGGAGGGCCAACCGATACGCAGTATTTT.

This clonotype has a handful of counts. The rearrangement joins TRBV11-2 to TRBJ2-5; the match to TRBD1 covers 7 bases. The germline V gene encodes CDR1 SGHAT and CDR2 FQNNGV. The V segment lost 0 bases and the J segment 5 bases; nucleotides outside the gene matches: 6. The CDR3 consists of 15 residues. The CDR3 coding sequence is TGTGCCAGCAGCTTAGATCCGAGGGGGCCCGAGACCCAGTACTTC. Translated: CASSLDPRGPETQYF.